This entry features one TCR beta chain sequence. The antigen is not known. The record originates from a study of cytomegalovirus exposure and HLA in healthy donors. Study-wide results and limits: The classifier was said to identify cytomegalovirus status with high specificity and sensitivity. Reports state that TCR beta sequences accurately predicted most subjects' HLA-A and HLA-B alleles. HLA allele associations emerged for under 20,000 TCR beta sequences in a later analysis, at 0.05 false discovery rate.

The PCR had 60 Vbeta and 13 Jbeta primers. Produced via immunoSEQ multiplex PCR; TCRdb's table is partial and in-frame only. The table includes nearly 200,000 clones, about nine tenths detected once. CDR1 is SQVTM, CDR2 ANQGSEA, per germline. V lost 5 bases and J 0 bases, leaving 13 bases between the germline ends. The CDR3 extends over 15 amino acids. The origin of this receptor is a man aged 30-40 years in good health and CMV-seronegative. The sample taken for sequencing was PBMCs. This sequence joins TRBV29-1 and TRBJ1-4, with D possibly matching TRBD1 (5 bases). The CDR3 spells CSVTHDSATNEKLFF. The CDR3 DNA reads TGCAGCGTTACTCACGACAGTGCAACTAATGAAAAACTGTTTTTT.